The 24 T cell receptor beta chains listed next were all sequenced from one sample in a study of naive CD8 T cells in extremely preterm neonates. Samples were taken at extremely preterm deliveries at roughly 22-28 weeks of gestation. No antigen has been identified for these receptors. Data came from immunoSEQ multiplex PCR; TCRdb stores just in-frame clones and leaves some out. The table has around 23,000 clones, about 91% seen once. Regarding the study as a whole: Compared with older groups, preterm CDR3s were shorter, with fewer N additions and less trimming.

Sequencing used naive CD8+ T cells from cord blood. These receptors were collected from a boy who was born preterm.

The chain links TRBV2 to TRBJ1-6; TRBD1 might be the D (5 bases). The CDR3 spans 16 residues. V gave up 0 bases and J gave up 3 bases, with 9 bases separating them. Germline V CDR1 and CDR2: SNHLY, FYNNEI. DNA for the CDR3: TGTGCCAGCAGTGAAGCGCTTGGGGGCTATAATTCACCCCTCCACTTT. This encodes CASSEALGGYNSPLHF.

This clone was detected a few times. This chain connects TRBV4-1 to TRBJ1-1; the D gene is possibly TRBD1 (5 bases). The CDR3 consists of 13 residues. Trimming shortened V by 0 bases and J by 3 bases, and 5 bases separated the two germline ends. CDR1 is MGHRA and CDR2 is YSYEKL in the germline V gene. This chain's CDR3 is CASSQDRDTEAFF. In DNA, the CDR3 is TGCGCCAGCAGCCAAGACAGGGACACTGAAGCTTTCTTT.

Here the CDR3 DNA reads TGTGCCAGCATAGCGGGGGGAAAAAATGAGCAGTTCTTC. Residues: CASIAGGKNEQFF. The chain links TRBV2 to TRBJ2-1; 10 bases line up with TRBD2. Unmatched junction bases numbered 4, after V lost 7 bases and J lost 7 bases. This CDR3 is built from 13 residues. Looked up from germline, CDR1 is SNHLY and CDR2 is FYNNEI.

The rearrangement joins TRBV9 to TRBJ2-3; the D gene is possibly TRBD1 (5 bases). Germline V CDR1 and CDR2: SGDLS, YYNGEE. V was trimmed by 0 bases and J by 4 bases, leaving 18 bases between them. This CDR3 is built from 17 residues. CDR3 bases: TGTGCCAGCAGCGTAGCGGGCAGGGTATACGTCCCAGATACGCAGTATTTT. Amino acid sequence: CASSVAGRVYVPDTQYF.

V is TRBV4-1 and J is TRBJ1-5; 12 bases are shared with TRBD1. Germline-derived CDR1 and CDR2 are MGHRA and YSYEKL. The CDR3 contains 17 residues. V dropped 0 bases and J dropped 5; count of bases not matched to a gene: 5. The CDR3 loop reads CASSQEGQGAPDQPQHF. In nucleotides, the CDR3 is TGCGCCAGCAGCCAAGAGGGACAGGGGGCGCCTGATCAGCCCCAGCATTTT.

This clone was recorded a few times. This rearrangement joins TRBV27 to TRBJ1-2, with a tentative D call TRBD1 (5 bases). The germline CDR1 and CDR2 sequences are MNHEY and SMNVEV (reference sequence). V was trimmed by 1 base and J by 1 base, leaving 10 bases between them. The CDR3 totals 15 residues. The CDR3 spells CASSLWGSGNYGYTF. The CDR3 coding sequence is TGTGCCAGCAGTTTATGGGGGAGTGGTAACTATGGCTACACCTTC.

As DNA, the CDR3 is TGCGCCAGCAGCCAAACAGGGGGCAATCAGCCCCAGCATTTT. Translating it yields CASSQTGGNQPQHF. V and J are TRBV4-1 and TRBJ1-5; TRBD1 matches 7 bases. The germline CDR1 and CDR2 sequences are MGHRA and YSYEKL. With 2 bases clipped from V and 2 bases from J, the junction kept 0 bases outside the gene matches. This CDR3 has 14 amino acids.

The chain links TRBV2 to TRBJ2-5; D gene unclear. The CDR3 sequence is 12 residues long. The ends were cut back, 8 bases at V and 2 bases at J, with 9 bases in the middle. The V gene's germline CDR1 is SNHLY and CDR2 FYNNEI. In DNA form, the CDR3 reads TGTGCCAGCCTGGAACTGCAAGAGACCCAGTACTTC. Protein sequence: CASLELQETQYF.

The rearrangement links TRBV4-1 to TRBJ2-3; the D gene is possibly TRBD2 (6 bases). This CDR3 is 13 amino acids long. Trimming stripped 4 bases from V and 3 bases from J, with 8 bases between. Germline V lookup: CDR1 MGHRA, CDR2 YSYEKL. CDR3: CASSLLATDTQYF. Written as DNA, the CDR3 is TGCGCCAGCAGCCTACTAGCTACAGATACGCAGTATTTT.

This sequence joins TRBV29-1 and TRBJ1-3, with unresolved D. The CDR3 contains 13 residues. V was clipped by 0 bases and J by 0 bases, with 3 bases between them. Looked up from germline, CDR1 is SQVTM and CDR2 is ANQGSEA. The chain's CDR3 is CSVEDSSGNTIYF. The CDR3 bases are TGCAGCGTTGAAGACAGCTCTGGAAACACCATATATTTT.

The genes are TRBV7-9 and TRBJ1-1; no reliable D call. The CDR3 runs 13 residues. The V end lost 5 bases, the J end lost 4 bases, and 11 bases lay between the germline ends. Germline CDR1 is SEHNR and CDR2 is FQNEAQ (reference sequence). The CDR3 DNA follows: TGTGCCAGCAGCACTCGACAACTCACTGAAGCTTTCTTT. Its protein product is CASSTRQLTEAFF.

As for this clone: A junction boundary mismatches the germline segment, possibly from a read error. The chain recombines TRBV7-2 with TRBJ1-2; 8 bases align to TRBD1. This CDR3 region has 10 residues. Per the germline V gene, CDR1 is SGHTA and CDR2 is FQGNSA. CDR3 region: CASSPLDRAF. The CDR3 DNA reads TGTGCCAGCAGCCCCCTGGACAGGGCCTTC. Filled out from reference TRBV7-2 and TRBJ1-2, the complete variable domain reads GAGVSQSPSNKVTEKGKDVELRCDPISGHTALYWYRQSLGQGLEFLIYFQGNSAPDKSGLPSDRFSAERTGGSVSTLTIQRTQQEDSAVYLCASSPLDRAFGSGTRLTVV.

V is TRBV4-3 and J is TRBJ1-6; D is uncertain. Trimming took 1 base from V and 5 from J, leaving 3 bases between them. From germline, CDR1 is LGHNA and CDR2 YSLEER. The CDR3 length is 13 residues. The CDR3 DNA sequence: TGCGCCAGCAGCCAAGGGGATAATTCACCCCTCCACTTT. It is translated as CASSQGDNSPLHF.

This clone has only one observation. This rearrangement joins TRBV19 to TRBJ2-7; weak D call: TRBD1 (5 bases). V gave up 8 bases and J gave up 3 bases, with 8 bases separating them. From germline, CDR1 is LNHDA and CDR2 SQIVND (reference sequence). The CDR3 contains 11 residues. The CDR3 loop is CASGQGYEQYF. CDR3 DNA: TGTGCCAGTGGACAAGGCTACGAGCAGTACTTC.

The genes are TRBV18 and TRBJ2-1; TRBD1 aligns across 8 bases. The trim removed 3 bases at V and 4 bases at J, leaving 5 bases unmatched. CDR1 KGHSH and CDR2 LQKENI come from the germline V gene. The CDR3 spans 15 residues. This CDR3 reads CASSPPDRVYNEQFF. CDR3 bases: TGTGCCAGCTCACCCCCGGACAGGGTTTACAATGAGCAGTTCTTC.

The genes are TRBV7-9 and TRBJ1-6, with D possibly being TRBD1 (5 bases). This CDR3 spans 14 amino acids. Germline assignment: CDR1 SEHNR and CDR2 FQNEAQ (reference sequence). The ends were cut back, 1 base at V and 9 bases at J, with 10 bases in the middle. Here the CDR3 DNA reads TGTGCCAGCAGCTTAGATTCAAGGGGTTCACCCCTCCACTTT. Its protein product is CASSLDSRGSPLHF. The full variable domain, completed using reference TRBV7-9 and TRBJ1-6, is DTGVSQNPRHKITKRGQNVTFRCDPISEHNRLYWYRQTLGQGPEFLTYFQNEAQLEKSRLLSDRFSAERPKGSFSTLEIQRTEQGDSAMYLCASSLDSRGSPLHFGNGTRLTVT.

The J gene is TRBJ2-7, the V gene TRBV4-3; the D gene is possibly TRBD2 (6 bases). Trimming removed 4 bases at V and 3 bases at J, with 10 bases between. Per the germline V gene, CDR1 is LGHNA and CDR2 is YSLEER. The CDR3 loop spans 13 amino acids. CDR3 in amino acids: CASSPAGGYEQYF. DNA of the CDR3: TGCGCCAGCAGCCCCGCCGGGGGCTACGAGCAGTACTTC.

The chain is built from TRBV7-2 and TRBJ1-2; the match to TRBD1 covers 8 bases. Germline values: CDR1 SGHTA, CDR2 FQGNSA. The CDR3 consists of 17 residues. Unmatched junction bases numbered 8, after V lost 2 bases and J lost 0 bases. The CDR3 reads CASSLSSGQGANYGYTF. The CDR3 bases are TGTGCCAGCAGCTTATCCTCCGGACAGGGAGCTAACTATGGCTACACCTTC.

V gene TRBV6-5 combines with J gene TRBJ2-1; tentatively, D is TRBD2 (6 bases). The germline V gene has CDR1 MNHEY and CDR2 SVGAGI. The CDR3 is 15 residues long. V was shortened by 0 bases and J by 0 bases, with 6 bases between the two germline ends. CDR3 DNA: TGTGCCAGCAGTTACTCGGGGGGCTCCTACAATGAGCAGTTCTTC. Its translation: CASSYSGGSYNEQFF.

Concerning this clone itself: The sample contains more than one DNA sequence encoding this CDR3. The chain's CDR3 is CASSYNYGYTF. The CDR3 bases are TGTGCCAGCAGCTACAACTATGGCTACACCTTC. The chain employs TRBV5-6 and TRBJ1-2; D not certain. CDR3 length: 11 residues. Germline assignment: CDR1 SGHDT and CDR2 YYEEEE. The V end was cut by 3 bases, the J end by 2 bases, with 2 bases between.

V usage is TRBV10-1 and J usage is TRBJ2-7, with 9 positions matching TRBD1. This CDR3 is 13 amino acids long. Germline V gives CDR1 WNHNN, CDR2 SYGVQD (reference sequence). V lost 5 bases, J lost 4 bases, and 3 bases stayed unmatched. DNA of the CDR3: TGCGCCAGCAGTTCCGGGACAGGGTACGAGCAGTACTTC. The encoded protein is CASSSGTGYEQYF.

The chain joins TRBV5-1 to TRBJ1-1; 7 nucleotides align to TRBD1. Germline V gene lookup returns CDR1 SGHRS and CDR2 YFSETQ. The CDR3 is 13 amino acids. J lost 1 base, V lost 5 bases, and 2 bases had no gene match. The CDR3 loop reads CASRRQGNTEAFF. CDR3 coding DNA: TGCGCCAGCAGGAGACAGGGGAACACTGAAGCTTTCTTT.

The rearrangement uses TRBV5-1 and TRBJ2-3; TRBD2 matches 8 bases. This CDR3 comprises 16 residues. V trimming: 8 bases; J trimming: 0 bases; junction bases outside the gene matches: 11. The germline CDR1 and CDR2 sequences are SGHRS and YFSETQ. This chain's CDR3 is CARISGVCRSTDTQYF. The DNA for the CDR3 is TGCGCCAGGATTAGCGGGGTCTGCCGGAGCACAGATACGCAGTATTTT.

This sequence joins TRBV11-2 and TRBJ2-7, with 12 bases that match TRBD2. In germline, CDR1 is SGHAT, CDR2 FQNNGV. The CDR3 runs to 14 residues. After removal of 4 bases from V and 2 bases from J, the junction contained 0 bases not matched to a gene. The CDR3 DNA reads TGTGCCAGCAGCTGGACTAGCGGGGCCTACGAGCAGTACTTC. This codes for CASSWTSGAYEQYF.